This T cell receptor beta chain was obtained from a study of T cells after yellow fever vaccination. Study-wide background: Researchers used SMART-Seq v4 Ultra Low Input to prepare fractions that had low cell numbers.

Making TCR cDNA involved 5'RACE template switching, which added UMIs and a universal primer site. TCRdb re-called the 5' RACE reads through MiXCR, storing one row per CDR3 protein. The sample contains approximately 550,000 distinct CDR3 sequences, over 15% of which appear only once. CDR1 is SEHNR and CDR2 is FQNEAQ in the germline V gene (reference sequence). The CDR3 has 15 amino acids. V gave up 5 bases and J gave up 8 bases, with 20 bases separating them. The chain couples TRBV7-9 to TRBJ2-3, with D possibly matching TRBD1 (5 bases). This clonotype was sampled from a man under 40 who received the YFV17D yellow fever vaccine. The sample was PBMCs, taken 15 days after the yellow fever booster vaccination. The CDR3 DNA reads TGTGCCAGCAGCCCGACAGCGCGAGGCCCGGGTACGCAGTATTTT. It specifies CASSPTARGPGTQYF. The variable domain in full, with the rest retrieved from reference TRBV7-9 and TRBJ2-3, is DTGVSQNPRHKITKRGQNVTFRCDPISEHNRLYWYRQTLGQGPEFLTYFQNEAQLEKSRLLSDRFSAERPKGSFSTLEIQRTEQGDSAMYLCASSPTARGPGTQYFGPGTRLTVL.